This entry describes one TCR beta chain. What it binds is unknown. Germline trimming cut 8 bases from V and 2 bases from J; bases unmatched to any gene: 12. From germline, CDR1 is MNHEY and CDR2 SMNVEV (reference sequence). The length of the CDR3 is 16 residues. The sample originates from a study of shared clonotypes between healthy human individuals. Genomic DNA belonging to each subset was distributed in equal measure over several immunoSEQ plates. Sequencing used immunoSEQ multiplex PCR; TCRdb keeps in-frame clones, though not all of them. The repertoire holds some 800,000 clones, with 92% as singletons. Naive CD8 cells were CD45RO-negative, positively selected for CCR7, excluding terminally differentiated effector memory CD45RA+ cells. Findings and caveats of the study: Roughly 4.6% of naive CD4 clonotypes were common to a handful of donors. Non-shared clonotypes displayed generation probabilities falling below those of clonotypes present in all four donors.

This TCR derives from a man aged 30 to 45 in good health. Sequencing used naive CD8+ T cells sorted from blood. The chain carries TRBV27 and TRBJ2-5; the match to TRBD1 covers 9 bases. The CDR3 sequence: CASSHQGQGRQETQYF. The CDR3 nucleotides are TGTGCCAGCTCCCACCAGGGACAGGGCCGGCAAGAGACCCAGTACTTC.